The next 14 T cell receptor beta chains were all read from a single sample in a study of shared clonotypes between healthy human individuals (dated by TCRdb to the early 2020s). Libraries were constructed by the immunoSEQ multiplex PCR assay. Entries here come from immuneACCESS through TCRdb and include only in-frame sequences with V and J called. Some clones fail to appear in such tables; in the studies checked, an unresolved V gene covers under half of the shortfall, and the cause of the remainder is unknown. The sample yields about 560,000 clones; around 80% were counted once. Of the sample, more than 10% falls within the top ten clones. The sequenced sample was PBMCs. The receptors stem from a woman in her thirties or forties in good health. Some clones in this sample may be carry-over from other donors' samples.

This rearrangement joins TRBV10-3 to TRBJ2-5; tentatively, D is TRBD1 (6 bases). Germline CDR1 is ENHRY and CDR2 is SYGVKD. This CDR3 region has 14 residues. The V end lost 6 bases, the J end lost 4 bases, and 15 bases lay between the germline ends. CDR3 in DNA: TGTGCCATCAGAGACGACAGGACGTCAGAGACCCAGTACTTC. Translating it yields CAIRDDRTSETQYF.

There are a few counts of this clone. The DNA for the CDR3 is TGTGCCAGCAGTCCCACCCGACTAGCGGGAGGGTCGGATGAGCAGTTCTTC. It yields the protein CASSPTRLAGGSDEQFF. The chain combines TRBV28 with TRBJ2-1; 14 positions agree with TRBD2. Trimming took 5 bases from V and 8 from J; bases not matched to a gene: 11. Germline loops: CDR1 MDHEN, CDR2 SYDVKM. CDR3 size: 17 residues.

The gene calls are TRBV6-6 and TRBJ2-2; 10 bases map to TRBD1. Trimming cost V 1 base and J 5 bases; bases outside gene matches: 4. CDR3 length: 16 residues. CDR1 is MNHNY and CDR2 is SVGAGI in the germline V gene (reference sequence). The DNA of the CDR3 is TGTGCCAGCAGTTACTTGGGGACAGGGGCAACCGGGGAGCTGTTTTTT. This encodes CASSYLGTGATGELFF.

The chain is built from TRBV7-9 and TRBJ2-7, with D perhaps TRBD1 (5 bases). Germline-derived CDR1 and CDR2 are SEHNR and FQNEAQ (reference sequence). Trimming stripped 2 bases from V and 2 bases from J, with 10 bases between. This CDR3 has 14 amino acids. The CDR3 reads CASSLPRQPYEQYF. The CDR3 DNA reads as TGTGCCAGCAGCTTACCCAGACAGCCCTACGAGCAGTACTTC.

In regard to this clone: Possible read error: a much larger clone is one base away. The rearrangement uses TRBV28 and TRBJ2-5, with 10 positions matching TRBD2. Germline V gene sequence: CDR1 MDHEN, CDR2 SYDVKM. With 7 bases clipped from V and 7 bases from J, the junction kept 12 bases outside the gene matches. This CDR3 has 15 amino acids. Written as DNA, the CDR3 is TGTGCCAGCAAACTACCAGCGGGAGGGCCAGGGACCCAGTACTTC. Encoded protein: CASKLPAGGPGTQYF. Together with reference TRBV28 and TRBJ2-5, the CDR3 gives the full variable domain: DVKVTQSSRYLVKRTGEKVFLECVQDMDHENMFWYRQDPGLGLRLIYFSYDVKMKEKGDIPEGYSVSREKKERFSLILESASTNQTSMYLCASKLPAGGPGTQYFGPGTRLLVL.

The chain's CDR3 is CASSLYKRQEHTEAFF. The CDR3 bases are TGTGCCAGCAGCTTATACAAGAGACAGGAACACACTGAAGCTTTCTTT. The chain is built from TRBV7-9 and TRBJ1-1; tentative D call: TRBD1 (6 bases). Germline lookup yields CDR1 SEHNR and CDR2 FQNEAQ (reference sequence). The V gene lost 2 bases and the J gene lost 3 bases, with 16 bases spanning the gap. The CDR3 is 16 residues long.

The V gene is TRBV2, the J gene TRBJ2-1; 9 nucleotides match TRBD2. This CDR3 contains 16 residues. The germline V gene encodes CDR1 SNHLY and CDR2 FYNNEI. V gave up 5 bases and J gave up 5 bases; unmatched junction bases: 10. This chain's CDR3 is CASSRVGLAGNNEQFF. DNA for the CDR3: TGTGCCAGCAGTCGGGTGGGGCTAGCGGGAAACAATGAGCAGTTCTTC.

V is TRBV29-1 and J is TRBJ1-1; no clear D gene. This CDR3 region has 15 residues. V was shortened by 2 bases and J by 7 bases, with 20 bases between the two germline ends. Germline V lookup: CDR1 SQVTM, CDR2 ANQGSEA. Here the CDR3 DNA reads TGCAGCGTTGAATTCCGTGTTTCCTCCCCCGATGAAGCTTTCTTT. This sequence encodes CSVEFRVSSPDEAFF. Full variable domain (remainder filled in from reference TRBV29-1 and TRBJ1-1): SAVISQKPSRDICQRGTSLTIQCQVDSQVTMMFWYRQQPGQSLTLIATANQGSEATYESGFVIDKFPISRPNLTFSTLTVSNMSPEDSSIYLCSVEFRVSSPDEAFFGQGTRLTVV.

The DNA of the CDR3 is TGTGCCAGTAGTATAGATCAGGGTCTGATGAACACTGAAGCTTTCTTT. Its protein product is CASSIDQGLMNTEAFF. V and J are TRBV19 and TRBJ1-1; D may be TRBD1 (5 bases). The CDR3 sequence is 16 residues long. Germline V gives CDR1 LNHDA, CDR2 SQIVND (reference sequence). Deletions cut 0 bases from V and 0 bases from J, with 11 bases between. Together with reference TRBV19 and TRBJ1-1, the CDR3 gives the full variable domain: DGGITQSPKYLFRKEGQNVTLSCEQNLNHDAMYWYRQDPGQGLRLIYYSQIVNDFQKGDIAEGYSVSREKKESFPLTVTSAQKNPTAFYLCASSIDQGLMNTEAFFGQGTRLTVV.

As DNA, the CDR3 is TGTGCCAGCAGCTATAAACTAGCGGGAGGGCCGGTAGATGAGCAGTTCTTC. Its protein is CASSYKLAGGPVDEQFF. V usage is TRBV7-8 and J usage is TRBJ2-1, with 13 bases lining up with TRBD2. The CDR3 extends over 17 amino acids. Trimming took 4 bases from V and 8 from J; bases not matched to a gene: 11. Germline CDR1 reads SGHVS; CDR2 reads FQNEAQ.

V usage is TRBV21-1 and J usage is TRBJ2-2; the table's D call, TRBD2, was not checked against the DNA. TRBV21-1 is noted as a pseudogene. This CDR3 is 14 amino acids long. The CDR3 DNA reads as TGTGCCAGCAGCAAGGGGGGGATCACCGGGGAGCTGTTTTTT. Translated, it gives CASSKGGITGELFF.

The chain has TRBV10-3 and TRBJ2-1, with 8 bases aligning to TRBD1. There are 13 residues in the CDR3. V shed 11 bases and J 7 bases; nucleotides not matched to a gene: 10. The V gene's germline CDR1 is ENHRY and CDR2 SYGVKD. The chain's CDR3 is CAAADWTGNEQFF. The CDR3 DNA sequence: TGTGCCGCAGCCGATTGGACAGGGAATGAGCAGTTCTTC.

The rearrangement uses TRBV9 and TRBJ2-1; TRBD1 agrees at 8 bases. CDR3 length equals 15 residues. With V trimmed by 0 bases and J by 4 bases, 3 bases remained unmatched. The germline V gene encodes CDR1 SGDLS and CDR2 YYNGEE. CDR3: CASSVEGQEYNEQFF. DNA of the CDR3: TGTGCCAGCAGCGTAGAGGGACAGGAATACAATGAGCAGTTCTTC. Using reference TRBV9 and TRBJ2-1 for the parts outside the CDR3, the full variable domain is DSGVTQTPKHLITATGQRVTLRCSPRSGDLSVYWYQQSLDQGLQFLIQYYNGEERAKGNILERFSAQQFPDLHSELNLSSLELGDSALYFCASSVEGQEYNEQFFGPGTRLTVL.

Of note for this clone: The junction does not match germline at one end; this may be a read error. This chain connects TRBV7-9 to TRBJ1-1; no clear D gene. The germline gives CDR1 SEHNR, CDR2 FQNEAQ (reference sequence). The CDR3 covers 14 residues. The CDR3 nucleotides read TGTGCCAGCAGTTTAGATCGGCCAGGAGATGAAGCTTTCTTT. Translated, it gives CASSLDRPGDEAFF.